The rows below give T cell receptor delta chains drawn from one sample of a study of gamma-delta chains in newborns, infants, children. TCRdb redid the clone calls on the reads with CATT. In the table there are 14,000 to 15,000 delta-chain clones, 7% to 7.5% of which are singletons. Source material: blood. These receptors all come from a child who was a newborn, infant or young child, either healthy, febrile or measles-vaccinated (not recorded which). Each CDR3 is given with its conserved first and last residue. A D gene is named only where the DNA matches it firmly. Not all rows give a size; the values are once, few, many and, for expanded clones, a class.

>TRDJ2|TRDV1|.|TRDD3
TGTGCTCTTGGAGGTACTGGGGGATACACCGAGACAGCACAACTCTTCTTT
CALGGTGGYTETAQLFF
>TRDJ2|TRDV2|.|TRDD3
TGTGCCTGTGACAACCTACTGGGGGATACAGCACAACTCTTCTTT
CACDNLLGDTAQLFF
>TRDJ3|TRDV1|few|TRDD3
TGTGCTCTTACTGGGGGATACGCCTGGGACACCCGACAGATGTTTTTC
CALTGGYAWDTRQMFF
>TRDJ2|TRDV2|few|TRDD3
TGTGCCTGTGACATACTGGGGGATAGGTCAGCACAACTCTTCTTT
CACDILGDRSAQLFF
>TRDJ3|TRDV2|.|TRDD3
TGTGCCTGTGACACGCTTACTGGGGTTTCCTGGGACACCCGACAGATGTTTTTC
CACDTLTGVSWDTRQMFF
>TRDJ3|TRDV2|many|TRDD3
TGTGCCTGTGATACTGGGGGATTCAGCTCCTGGGACACCCGACAGATGTTTTTC
CACDTGGFSSWDTRQMFF
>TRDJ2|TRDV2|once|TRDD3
TGTGCCTGTGACCCTTTACTGGGGGATACCCCAGCACAACTCTTCTTT
CACDPLLGDTPAQLFF
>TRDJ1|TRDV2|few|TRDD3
TGTGCCTGTGATCACGTTACTGGGGGATACACCGATAAACTCATCTTT
CACDHVTGGYTDKLIF
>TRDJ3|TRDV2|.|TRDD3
TGTGCCTGTGACACTGGCTGGGGGCTATCCTGGGACACCCGACAGATGTTTTTC
CACDTGWGLSWDTRQMFF
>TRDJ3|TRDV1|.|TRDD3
TGTGCTCTTGGGGAGCCACGCTACGGATACTGGGGGATACGCTCCTGGGACACCCGACAGATGTTTTTC
CALGEPRYGYWGIRSWDTRQMFF
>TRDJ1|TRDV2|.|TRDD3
TGTGCCTGTGACGCTTGGGGGAACACCGATAAACTCATCTTT
CACDAWGNTDKLIF
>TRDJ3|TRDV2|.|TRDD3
TGTGCCTGTGACCACATCGGGTACTGGGGGACCTCCTGGGACACCCGACAGATGTTTTTC
CACDHIGYWGTSWDTRQMFF
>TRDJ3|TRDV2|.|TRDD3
TGTGCCTGTGACACCGTGGCTTCTGGGGGATACGCATCCTGGGACACCCGACATATGTTTTTC
CACDTVASGGYASWDTRHMFF
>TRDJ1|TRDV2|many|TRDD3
TGTGCCTGTGACATACTGGGGGCCCACACCGATAAACTCATCTTT
CACDILGAHTDKLIF
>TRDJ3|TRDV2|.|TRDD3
TGTTCCTGTGACCCTCTGGGGGATAGCTCCTGGGACACCCGACAGATGTTTTTC
CSCDPLGDSSWDTRQMFF
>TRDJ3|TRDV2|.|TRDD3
TGTGCCTGTGACACCGTACTGGGGGATGCCTTCAGCTCCTGGGACACCCGACAGATGTTTTTC
CACDTVLGDAFSSWDTRQMFF
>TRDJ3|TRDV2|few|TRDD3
TGTGCCTGTGACTATACTGGGGGATACTGGGACACCCGACAGATGTTTTTC
CACDYTGGYWDTRQMFF
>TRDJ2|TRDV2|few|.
TGTGCCTGTGACAGTACTAGGGGATTGACAGCACAACTCTTCTTT
CACDSTRGLTAQLFF
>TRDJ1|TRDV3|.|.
TGTGCCTTTCTCGGGCTCGATAAACTCATCTTT
CAFLGLDKLIF
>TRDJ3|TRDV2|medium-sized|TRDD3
TGTGCCTGTGACACCCTTACTGGGGGATACGCGGACTCCTGGGACACCCGACAGATGTTTTTC
CACDTLTGGYADSWDTRQMFF
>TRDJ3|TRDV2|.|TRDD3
TGTGCCTGTGACAGTACTGGGGGTCTAAGCTCCTGGGACACCCGACAGATGTTTTTC
CACDSTGGLSSWDTRQMFF
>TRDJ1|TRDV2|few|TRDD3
TGTGCCTGTGACACCGGGCTGGGGGATACGCTGGGTAAACTCATCTTT
CACDTGLGDTLGKLIF
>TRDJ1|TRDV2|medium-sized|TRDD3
TGTGCCTGTGACACGTACTGGGGGATACGCGGACAGGCGCGTACCGATAAACTCATCTTT
CACDTYWGIRGQARTDKLIF
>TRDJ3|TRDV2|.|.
TGTGCCTGTGACACTCTTGGGGGGTACTCCTGGGACACCCGACAGATGTTTTTC
CACDTLGGYSWDTRQMFF
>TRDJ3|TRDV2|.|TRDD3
TGTGCCTGTGACACCGCGGGTACTGGGGTGATACGCTCCTGGGACACCCGACAGATGTTTTTC
CACDTAGTGVIRSWDTRQMFF
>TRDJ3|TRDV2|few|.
TGTGCCTGTGACCCGATGGGACGCTCCTGGGACACCCGACAGATGTTTTTC
CACDPMGRSWDTRQMFF
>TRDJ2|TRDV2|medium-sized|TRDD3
TGTGCCTGTGACACCTGGGGATACACAGCACAACTCTTCTTT
CACDTWGYTAQLFF
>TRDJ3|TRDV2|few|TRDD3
TGTGCCTGTGACATACTGGGGGATTCTCGCTGGGACACCCGACAGATGTTTTTC
CACDILGDSRWDTRQMFF
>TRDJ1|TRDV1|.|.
TGTGCTCTTGGGGAACTTAGGGCTGTGGGGCCGTACTGGGTCGAGTACACCGATAAACTCATCTTT
CALGELRAVGPYWVEYTDKLIF
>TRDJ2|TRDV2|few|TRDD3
TGTGCCTGTGACGTACTGGGGGATCGGACAGCACAACTCTTCTTT
CACDVLGDRTAQLFF
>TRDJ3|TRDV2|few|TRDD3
TGTGCCTGTGACACTGGGGGATACTTCACCTGGGACACCCGACAGACGTTTTTC
CACDTGGYFTWDTRQTFF
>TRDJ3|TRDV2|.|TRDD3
TGTGCCTGTGACTATCTTACTGGGGGATACGCGGACTGGGACGCCCGACAGATGTTTTTC
CACDYLTGGYADWDARQMFF
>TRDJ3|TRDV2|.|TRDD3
TGTGCCTGTGACACCGTGAGGGTTGGGGGATACTCCTGGGACACCCGACAGATGTTTTTC
CACDTVRVGGYSWDTRQMFF
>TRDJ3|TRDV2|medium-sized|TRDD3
TGTGCCTGTGACAATACTGGGGAAAGCTCCTGGGACACCCGACAGATGTTTTTC
CACDNTGESSWDTRQMFF
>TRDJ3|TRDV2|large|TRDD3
TGTGCCTGTGACAAAATACTGGGGGATACCTGGGACACCCGACAGATGTTTTTC
CACDKILGDTWDTRQMFF
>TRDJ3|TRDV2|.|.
TGTGCCTGTGACACCGGAGGGCCTTTCTCCTGGGACACCCGACAGATGTTTTTC
CACDTGGPFSWDTRQMFF
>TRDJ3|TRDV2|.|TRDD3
TGTGCCTGTGACGTACTGGGGGTTGACTCCTGGGACACCCAACAGATGTTTTTC
CACDVLGVDSWDTQQMFF
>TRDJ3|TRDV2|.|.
TGTGCCTGTGACACCGCAGGGCTGAGCTCCTGGGACACCCGACAGATGTTTTTC
CACDTAGLSSWDTRQMFF
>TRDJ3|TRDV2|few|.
TGTGCCTGTGACACCGTACTGGAGGATCCCAGCTCCTGGGACACCCGACAGATGTTTTTC
CACDTVLEDPSSWDTRQMFF
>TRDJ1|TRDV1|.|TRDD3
TGTGCTCTTGGGGAAAGTACCCGATTCCTACTGGGGGATACTTGTAGGGGCACCGATAAACTCATCTTT
CALGESTRFLLGDTCRGTDKLIF
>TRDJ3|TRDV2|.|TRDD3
TGTGCCCGTGACACTCTGGGGGCCAGGGACACCCGACAGATGTTTTTC
CARDTLGARDTRQMFF
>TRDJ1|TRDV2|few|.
TGTGCCTGTGACACCGGAGGGGATCCTTCATTGTACACCGATAAACTCATCTTT
CACDTGGDPSLYTDKLIF
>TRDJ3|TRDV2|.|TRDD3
TGTGCCTGTGACACCGTGGGACTGGGGGATACCTGGGACACCCGACAGATGTTTTTC
CACDTVGLGDTWDTRQMFF
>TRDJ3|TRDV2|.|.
TGTGCCTGTGACTTTCTGGGGAGAAGCTCCTGGGACACCCGACAGATGTTTTTC
CACDFLGRSSWDTRQMFF
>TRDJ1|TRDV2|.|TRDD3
TGTGCCTGTGACACTTGGGGGATACGGGGCGATAAACTCATCTTT
CACDTWGIRGDKLIF
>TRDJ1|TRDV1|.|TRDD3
TGTGCTCTTGGGGAAACGGGGCCTTCCCGGAATGGGGGATACACGTACACCGATAAACTCATCTTT
CALGETGPSRNGGYTYTDKLIF
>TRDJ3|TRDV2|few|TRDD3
TGTGCCTGTGACATACTGGGGGCTAGCCCTTTCTCCTGGGACACCCGCCAGATGTTTTTC
CACDILGASPFSWDTRQMFF
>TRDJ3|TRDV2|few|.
TGTTCCTGTGACACGCTGGGGCTAAGCTCCTGGGACACCCGACAGATGTTTTTC
CSCDTLGLSSWDTRQMFF
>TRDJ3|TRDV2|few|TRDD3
TGTGCCTGTGACACGGTTAATGGGGGACACTCCTGGGACACCCGACAGATGTTTTTC
CACDTVNGGHSWDTRQMFF
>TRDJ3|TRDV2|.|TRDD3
TGTGCCTGTGACACCGGATTCGCTGGGGGAGGCTCCTGGGACACCCGCCAGATGTTTTTC
CACDTGFAGGGSWDTRQMFF
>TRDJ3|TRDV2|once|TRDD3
TGTGCCTGTGACACCGTACTGGGGGATATAAGCTCCTGGGACACCCGCCAGATGTTTTTC
CACDTVLGDISSWDTRQMFF
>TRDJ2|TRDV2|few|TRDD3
TGTGCCTGTGACTCCTTAGGGTCTGGGGGCTTTACTTTGACAGCACAACTCTTCTTT
CACDSLGSGGFTLTAQLFF
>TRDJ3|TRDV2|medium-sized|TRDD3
TGTGCCTGTGACACCCTGGGGGATACGTCCTGGGACACCCGACAGATGTTTTTC
CACDTLGDTSWDTRQMFF
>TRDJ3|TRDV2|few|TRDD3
TGTGCCTGTGACCCCTTACTGGGGGATACGCGAAGCTCCTGGGACACACGACAGATGTTTTTC
CACDPLLGDTRSSWDTRQMFF
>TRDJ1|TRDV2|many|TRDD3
TGTGCCTGTGACGGTATGGGGGAAAGGAGTAAACTCATCTTT
CACDGMGERSKLIF
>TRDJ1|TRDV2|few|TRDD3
TGTGCCTGTGACAGCCTACTGGGGGATACCGATAACCTCATCTTT
CACDSLLGDTDNLIF
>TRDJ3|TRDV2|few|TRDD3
TGTGCCTGTGACACCGTACTGGGGGGATTGTCCTGGGACACCCGACAGATGTTTTTC
CACDTVLGGLSWDTRQMFF
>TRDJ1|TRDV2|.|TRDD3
TGTGCCTGTGACATACTGGGGTCTACCCTTTACACCGATAAACTCATCTTT
CACDILGSTLYTDKLIF
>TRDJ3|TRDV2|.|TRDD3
TGTGCCTGTGATGTACTGGGGGATACCGCGTCCTGGGACACCCGACAGACGTTTTTC
CACDVLGDTASWDTRQTFF